A single sample gave rise to the 18 T cell receptor beta chains below, sequenced in a study of shared clonotypes between healthy human individuals. The assay was immunoSEQ multiplex PCR, and TCRdb's table has in-frame clones only and misses some. The repertoire holds more than 550,000 clones, with roughly two thirds as singletons. Material for sequencing was memory CD4+ T cells sorted from blood. Subset: CD45RA-negative fraction. These receptors came from a woman in her twenties or thirties in good health.

The table lists this clone with a few counts. The chain uses TRBV6-4 and TRBJ2-1, with 10 nucleotides matching TRBD2. From germline, CDR1 is MRHNA and CDR2 SNTAGT. CDR3 length: 16 residues. The V gene end was trimmed by 5 bases and the J gene end by 0 bases; junction bases not matched to a gene: 4. The CDR3 spells CASSPLAGDSYNEQFF. The CDR3 bases are TGTGCCAGCAGTCCCCTAGCGGGGGACTCCTACAATGAGCAGTTCTTC.

The chain has TRBV6-4 and TRBJ2-7, with unresolved D. The CDR3 contains 16 residues. CDR1 is MRHNA and CDR2 is SNTAGT in the germline V gene. V shed 4 bases and J shed 9 bases, with 25 bases lying between them. DNA for the CDR3: TGTGCCAGCAGTGTTGGCAGAGCCCCAGATAACCTACGGCAGTACTTC. Amino acid sequence: CASSVGRAPDNLRQYF.

This clone was counted only a few times. The rearrangement joins TRBV9 to TRBJ2-3; D is perhaps TRBD1 (5 bases). The CDR3 consists of 15 residues. V lost 0 bases and J lost 3, with 11 bases in between. The germline CDR1 and CDR2 sequences are SGDLS and YYNGEE. CDR3 residues: CASSVARARTDTQYF. The CDR3 DNA is TGTGCCAGCAGCGTAGCCAGGGCTCGTACAGATACGCAGTATTTT.

This clone was recorded a few times. The CDR3 reads CASSGVRGGRFTGELFF. In nucleotides, the CDR3 is TGTGCCAGCAGTGGCGTTCGGGGCGGGAGATTCACCGGGGAGCTGTTTTTT. The V call is TRBV2, the J call TRBJ2-2; the match to TRBD2 covers 7 bases. In germline, CDR1 is SNHLY, CDR2 FYNNEI. The V segment lost 4 bases and the J segment 4 bases; nucleotides outside the gene matches: 12. This CDR3 has 17 amino acids.

This rearrangement joins TRBV4-1 to TRBJ2-7; no clear D. Deletions cut 5 bases from V and 7 bases from J, with 24 bases between. CDR3 length: 16 amino acids. The V gene's germline CDR1 is MGHRA and CDR2 YSYEKL. CDR3 coding DNA: TGCGCCAGCAGCTCCCAAGATATGGTCGTTTATCGGGAGCAGTACTTC. Encoded protein: CASSSQDMVVYREQYF.

This chain connects TRBV15 to TRBJ2-1; D remains unclear. This CDR3 is 13 amino acids long. Germline CDR1 LNHNV, CDR2 YYDKDF (reference sequence). V was pared by 1 base and J by 10 bases, with 11 bases between. CDR3 loop: CATSRALRWEQFF. The DNA of the CDR3 is TGTGCCACCAGCAGAGCCTTACGGTGGGAGCAGTTCTTC.

This chain connects TRBV10-1 to TRBJ2-1; the D gene is possibly TRBD1 (5 bases). CDR1 and CDR2 from the germline V gene are WNHNN and SYGVQD (reference sequence). The CDR3 contains 13 residues. V was shortened by 3 bases and J by 9 bases, with 12 bases between the two germline ends. The CDR3 sequence is CASSDWGQGEQFF. The CDR3 nucleotides are TGCGCCAGCAGTGATTGGGGTCAGGGTGAGCAGTTCTTC.

This clone was counted only a few times. The rearrangement links TRBV5-1 to TRBJ1-6; 8 bases match TRBD1. The CDR3 length is 15 residues. V dropped 2 bases and J dropped 9; count of bases not matched to a gene: 7. Germline CDR1 SGHRS, CDR2 YFSETQ. The CDR3 DNA follows: TGCGCCAGCAGCTTCGGGCAGGGGGCTGGTTCACCCCTCCACTTT. Amino acid sequence: CASSFGQGAGSPLHF. Combining the CDR3 with reference TRBV5-1 and TRBJ1-6 gives the whole variable domain KAGVTQTPRYLIKTRGQQVTLSCSPISGHRSVSWYQQTPGQGLQFLFEYFSETQRNKGNFPGRFSGRQFSNSRSEMNVSTLELGDSALYLCASSFGQGAGSPLHFGNGTRLTVT.

This clone has a handful of counts. The V and J genes are TRBV28 and TRBJ2-5; possible D gene TRBD2, 5 bases. The CDR3 is 15 amino acids. The V gene lost 4 bases and the J gene lost 5 bases, with 17 bases spanning the gap. The germline CDR1 and CDR2 sequences are MDHEN and SYDVKM. The CDR3 region is CASSSSGVKWETQYF. The CDR3, as DNA: TGTGCCAGCAGTTCTTCCGGGGTGAAATGGGAGACCCAGTACTTC.

This clone is a singleton in its sample. The genes are TRBV5-8 and TRBJ2-4; 7 nucleotides agree with TRBD1. The junction had 3 bases not matched to a gene; V was cut back by 2 bases and J by 1 base. This CDR3 is built from 15 residues. CDR1 and CDR2 (germline): SGHTS, YDEGEE. The DNA for the CDR3 is TGTGCCAGCAGCTTCGACAGGGTCGCCAAAAACATTCAGTACTTC. Protein sequence: CASSFDRVAKNIQYF.

The J gene is TRBJ1-1, the V gene TRBV7-2; a weak D match, TRBD1 (5 bases). Trimming removed 2 bases at V and 3 bases at J, with 13 bases between. The CDR3 totals 15 residues. Germline V gene lookup returns CDR1 SGHTA and CDR2 FQGNSA. CDR3 sequence: CASSLLRLGDTEAFF. CDR3 coding DNA: TGTGCCAGCAGCTTATTAAGACTGGGGGACACTGAAGCTTTCTTT.

The chain links TRBV9 to TRBJ2-3; the match to TRBD2 covers 10 bases. The ends lost 2 bases at V and 5 bases at J; junction bases unmatched: 11. The CDR3 is 17 residues long. The germline gives CDR1 SGDLS, CDR2 YYNGEE. CDR3 region: CASSVTWTSGGGDTQYF. The CDR3 DNA follows: TGTGCCAGCAGCGTGACCTGGACTAGCGGAGGGGGAGATACGCAGTATTTT.

V is TRBV4-1 and J is TRBJ2-3, with 7 bases fitting TRBD2. The length of the CDR3 is 18 residues. V was pared by 1 base and J by 2 bases, with 12 bases of the junction left unmatched. Per germline, CDR1 MGHRA and CDR2 YSYEKL. DNA of the CDR3: TGCGCCAGCAGCCAAGCGGTCACTCAGCGGGATTACACAGATACGCAGTATTTT. It is translated as CASSQAVTQRDYTDTQYF.

This clone was seen just once. V usage is TRBV19 and J usage is TRBJ1-5; D unresolved. With 6 bases removed from V and 0 bases from J, the gap between germline ends came to 9 bases. Germline V gene sequence: CDR1 LNHDA, CDR2 SQIVND (reference sequence). The CDR3 runs to 14 residues. This CDR3 is CASRTPPSNQPQHF. In DNA, the CDR3 is TGTGCCAGTAGGACACCACCTAGCAATCAGCCCCAGCATTTT.

The chain employs TRBV5-1 and TRBJ2-3, with D unclear. The CDR3 has 16 amino acids. Germline lookup yields CDR1 SGHRS and CDR2 YFSETQ. V was shortened by 2 bases and J by 4 bases, with 17 bases between the two germline ends. In DNA, the CDR3 is TGCGCCAGCAGCTTCGCTTCGGGTCGTGCTCCAGATACGCAGTATTTT. It is translated as CASSFASGRAPDTQYF.

The CDR3 DNA reads TGTGCCAGCAGCTTAGAGGTCGGAGTCAGCTCGTTGTCCCGAGGGACCCAGTACTTC. Its protein is CASSLEVGVSSLSRGTQYF. The rearrangement joins TRBV11-2 to TRBJ2-5; no firm D call. The CDR3 is made up of 19 amino acids. Germline V lookup: CDR1 SGHAT, CDR2 FQNNGV. V was clipped by 0 bases and J by 7 bases, with 27 bases between them.

This chain uses TRBV5-6 with TRBJ2-7; D call uncertain. The germline V gene has CDR1 SGHDT and CDR2 YYEEEE. CDR3 length: 12 residues. The V gene lost 4 bases and the J gene lost 3 bases, with 8 bases spanning the gap. For the CDR3, the DNA is TGTGCCAGCAGCCCCAACAGCTACGAGCAGTACTTC. It specifies CASSPNSYEQYF.

This clone was detected a few times. This rearrangement joins TRBV9 to TRBJ2-1; 11 bases agree with TRBD2. Germline-derived CDR1 and CDR2 are SGDLS and YYNGEE. The CDR3 length is 16 residues. The junction had 8 bases not matched to a gene; V was cut back by 3 bases and J by 6 bases. The CDR3 is CASSGGGLAAFNEQFF. CDR3 sequence (DNA): TGTGCCAGCAGCGGAGGGGGACTAGCGGCCTTCAATGAGCAGTTCTTC. Drawing the rest from reference TRBV9 and TRBJ2-1, the complete variable domain is DSGVTQTPKHLITATGQRVTLRCSPRSGDLSVYWYQQSLDQGLQFLIQYYNGEERAKGNILERFSAQQFPDLHSELNLSSLELGDSALYFCASSGGGLAAFNEQFFGPGTRLTVL.